This T cell receptor (beta chain) was sequenced in a study of response to subunit inactivated influenza vaccine. TCRdb reprocessed the RT-PCR reads with MiXCR, giving one entry per CDR3 protein. The sample has fewer than 600,000 distinct CDR3 sequences, about 7.2% seen once. Regarding the study as a whole: Each seasonal flu vaccination may recruit only limited new T cells, authors suggested.

The CDR3 spans 14 residues. The V gene's germline CDR1 is SQVTM and CDR2 ANQGSEA. The trim removed 4 bases at V and 9 bases at J, leaving 11 bases unmatched. This clonotype was seen repeatedly, ten times or more. What it recognizes is unknown. V is TRBV29-1 and J is TRBJ2-1, with 8 bases matching TRBD2. This clonotype was obtained from a man aged 45-69 years who received an inactivated influenza vaccine. The specimen was PBMCs from blood, collected around 2 years after vaccination. The CDR3 loop is CSVGRNSGGGEQFF. The CDR3 bases are TGCAGCGTTGGTCGTAATTCCGGGGGGGGTGAGCAGTTCTTC.